This TCR beta chain was documented in a study of T-cell memory formation after mild COVID-19. Whole-study results and caveats: In pre-infection memory, a portion of responding clones appeared, which suggested that cross-reactive memory joined. CD4+ contracting clones were found mainly in CM and EM, and CD8+ ones in EMRA. Second-wave clones with a day 37 peak had unconfirmed SARS-CoV-2 specificity. CD4+ bias marked clones expanding day 15 to 37, unlike balanced contracting clones.

TCRdb recomputed calls from the 5' RACE reads with MiXCR, one row per CDR3 protein. The profile shows fewer than 150,000 distinct CDR3 sequences, 13% to 15% of them singletons. The CDR3 loop spans 12 amino acids. Trimming stripped 3 bases from V and 2 bases from J, with 8 bases between. In germline, CDR1 is GTSNPN, CDR2 SVGIG (reference sequence). Regarding this clonotype: What it binds is unknown.

The receptor comes from an adult woman who had mild COVID-19 (a few samples of this study predate the infection). Cell type and time point are not known. The gene calls are TRBV30 and TRBJ2-7; D not certain. The sample taken for sequencing was PBMCs or a T cell subset sorted from them (not recorded which). The CDR3 coding sequence is TGTGCCTGGAGAGTGGGTCCCTACGAGCAGTACTTC. Its translation: CAWRVGPYEQYF.